The 27 T cell receptor beta chains below all came from one sample that was sequenced in a study of blood T cell repertoires in COVID-19. Assay: immunoSEQ multiplex PCR; the TCRdb copy retains only in-frame clones and omits some. The table records nearly 70,000 clones, roughly 88% of them present only once. The sequenced sample consisted of peripheral blood. Receptors were obtained from a woman in her 70s with acute or convalescent COVID-19.

This clone was counted once. V and J are TRBV19 and TRBJ2-1, with 14 nucleotides matching TRBD2. Losses at the gene ends were 5 bases for V and 7 bases for J; bases not matched to a gene: 4. Germline V gene data show CDR1 as LNHDA and CDR2 as SQIVND (reference sequence). The CDR3 extends over 15 amino acids. The CDR3 protein is CASSPRLAGGNEQFF. The CDR3, as DNA: TGTGCCAGTAGTCCCAGACTAGCGGGGGGGAATGAGCAGTTCTTC.

This sequence joins TRBV7-2 and TRBJ2-7, with D perhaps TRBD2 (6 bases). This CDR3 is 13 amino acids long. Trimming stripped 1 base from V and 6 bases from J, with 10 bases between. CDR1 and CDR2 from the germline V gene are SGHTA and FQGNSA. The CDR3 DNA sequence: TGTGCCAGCAGCTTAGTGCAGGGAGGCGAGCAGTACTTC. It translates to CASSLVQGGEQYF.

The chain links TRBV29-1 to TRBJ2-3; D is uncertain. This CDR3 spans 12 amino acids. Germline lookup yields CDR1 SQVTM and CDR2 ANQGSEA. Trimming took off 5 bases at V and 4 bases at J, with 10 bases between the two ends. The CDR3 protein is CSVYTASDTQYF. DNA of the CDR3: TGCAGCGTTTATACTGCGTCAGATACGCAGTATTTT.

The chain joins TRBV30 to TRBJ2-1; tentative D call: TRBD2 (5 bases). Germline lookup yields CDR1 GTSNPN and CDR2 SVGIG (reference sequence). Trimming took off 0 bases at V and 1 base at J, with 10 bases between the two ends. CDR3 size: 15 residues. The CDR3 nucleotides are TGTGCCTGGAGTGTACTGGCGGGTTCCTACAATGAGCAGTTCTTC. Its protein product is CAWSVLAGSYNEQFF.

The V gene is TRBV24-1, the J gene TRBJ2-1; 8 bases agree with TRBD1. CDR3 length equals 16 residues. In germline, CDR1 is KGHDR, CDR2 SFDVKD. Trimming cost V 1 base and J 9 bases; bases outside gene matches: 10. DNA for the CDR3: TGTGCCACCAGTGATTTTGTCCGCACAGGGGGTATTGAGCAGTTCTTC. Residues: CATSDFVRTGGIEQFF.

The CDR3 spells CASSYWGKAEAFF. The CDR3 nucleotides read TGTGCCAGCAGTTACTGGGGCAAGGCTGAAGCTTTCTTT. V usage is TRBV6-2 or TRBV6-3 and J usage is TRBJ1-1; maybe TRBD1 (5 bases). The CDR3 has 13 amino acids. Germline V lookup: CDR1 MNHEY, CDR2 SVGEGT. V lost 1 base and J lost 6, with 9 bases in between.

A single count supports this clone. The chain couples TRBV28 to TRBJ1-2; unclear D gene. The CDR3 contains 13 residues. CDR1 MDHEN and CDR2 SYDVKM come from the germline V gene. Trimming took off 6 bases at V and 4 bases at J, with 12 bases between the two ends. In nucleotides, the CDR3 is TGTGCCAGCAGATCACCGGGGATCTATGGCTACACCTTC. Translating gives CASRSPGIYGYTF.

The chain combines TRBV28 with TRBJ2-1; D is perhaps TRBD2 (5 bases). This CDR3 region has 11 residues. Per germline, CDR1 MDHEN and CDR2 SYDVKM. The ends were cut back, 6 bases at V and 12 bases at J, with 12 bases in the middle. The CDR3 is CASSPRDAQFF. The CDR3 nucleotides are TGTGCCAGCAGCCCTCGGGATGCGCAGTTCTTC.

This clone is a singleton in its sample. The rearrangement links TRBV19 to TRBJ1-2; possible D gene TRBD1, 5 bases. The CDR3 runs 12 residues. Looked up from germline, CDR1 is LNHDA and CDR2 is SQIVND (reference sequence). V was cut by 3 bases and J by 8 bases, with 10 bases left in between. The CDR3 DNA sequence: TGTGCCAGTAGTATCATCGGGGGAGGCTACACCTTC. It encodes CASSIIGGGYTF.

V gene TRBV7-3 combines with J gene TRBJ1-1; D is ambiguous. CDR1 SGHTA and CDR2 FQGTGA come from the germline V gene. The CDR3 sequence is 14 residues long. V was trimmed by 5 bases and J by 7 bases, leaving 17 bases between them. CDR3 sequence: CASSLNHDLGEAFF. CDR3 DNA sequence: TGTGCCAGCAGCCTAAATCATGATCTCGGTGAAGCTTTCTTT.

The chain recombines TRBV5-4 with TRBJ2-5; D is possibly TRBD2 (6 bases). This CDR3 spans 15 amino acids. V was shortened by 0 bases and J by 5 bases, with 14 bases between the two germline ends. Germline V lookup: CDR1 SGHNT, CDR2 YYREEE (reference sequence). CDR3 protein: CASSLASEREETQYF. DNA of the CDR3: TGTGCCAGCAGCTTGGCTAGCGAAAGGGAGGAGACCCAGTACTTC.

The V call is TRBV27, the J call TRBJ1-5; 8 bases are a match to TRBD1. The CDR3 is 15 amino acids. The V and J ends lost 3 bases and 7 bases, in that order; junction bases with no gene match: 8. Germline loops: CDR1 MNHEY, CDR2 SMNVEV (reference sequence). The chain's CDR3 is CASSFRQGIWQPQHF. In DNA, the CDR3 is TGTGCCAGCAGTTTCCGACAGGGGATATGGCAGCCCCAGCATTTT.

This rearrangement joins TRBV5-4 to TRBJ2-1; 9 bases match TRBD2. Germline loops: CDR1 SGHNT, CDR2 YYREEE (reference sequence). With V trimmed by 0 bases and J by 8 bases, 6 bases remained unmatched. The CDR3 consists of 15 residues. Written as DNA, the CDR3 is TGTGCCAGCAGCTTGGTGCTAGCGGGATCCGATGAGCAGTTCTTC. It yields the protein CASSLVLAGSDEQFF.

CDR3 nucleotides: TGTGCCAGCAGCCCAGGACAGGGGGCGCGTCGGGAGACCCAGTACTTC. Residues: CASSPGQGARRETQYF. The chain employs TRBV5-6 and TRBJ2-5, with 11 bases matching TRBD1. The CDR3 is 16 residues long. Germline V lookup: CDR1 SGHDT, CDR2 YYEEEE. The V gene end was trimmed by 4 bases and the J gene end by 5 bases; junction bases not matched to a gene: 10.

DNA of the CDR3: TGCGCCAGCAGCAGGATGACAGTTTCCTCTGGGGCCAACGTCCTGACTTTC. Residues: CASSRMTVSSGANVLTF. The chain couples TRBV5-1 to TRBJ2-6; perhaps TRBD1 as D (5 bases). Germline V lookup: CDR1 SGHRS, CDR2 YFSETQ. V gave up 4 bases and J gave up 0 bases, with 14 bases separating them. This CDR3 has 17 residues.

V usage is TRBV28 and J usage is TRBJ1-5; the match to TRBD1 covers 7 bases. The trim removed 5 bases at V and 0 bases at J, leaving 10 bases unmatched. The CDR3 loop spans 17 amino acids. Germline CDR1 MDHEN, CDR2 SYDVKM. In nucleotides, the CDR3 is TGTGCCAGCAGTCCCCGGACAGGCTTTTATAGCAATCAGCCCCAGCATTTT. Protein product: CASSPRTGFYSNQPQHF.

V and J are TRBV3-1 (or the pseudogene TRBV3-2) and TRBJ1-3; the match to TRBD1 covers 7 bases. The CDR3 totals 15 residues. The germline V gene has CDR1 LGHDT and CDR2 YNNKEL (reference sequence). The V and J ends lost 1 base and 4 bases, in that order; junction bases with no gene match: 4. The CDR3 here is CASSQGWTGGNTIYF. The CDR3, as DNA: TGTGCCAGCAGCCAAGGTTGGACAGGCGGAAACACCATATATTTT.

The V gene is TRBV28, the J gene TRBJ1-2, with TRBD1 matching over 7 bases. The germline CDR1 and CDR2 sequences are MDHEN and SYDVKM. V was pared by 5 bases and J by 8 bases, with 11 bases of the junction left unmatched. The CDR3 has 14 residues. This CDR3 reads CASSLTTTGRGYTF. The CDR3 DNA reads as TGTGCCAGCAGTCTTACGACGACAGGGCGAGGCTACACCTTC.

The V gene is TRBV4-2, the J gene TRBJ2-5; D may be TRBD2 (6 bases). Germline V gene lookup returns CDR1 LGHNA and CDR2 YNFKEQ. CDR3 length: 14 residues. The V and J ends lost 1 base and 3 bases respectively, with 9 bases between them. CDR3 nucleotide sequence: TGTGCCAGCAGCCAAGTTCAGCGGGAAGAGACCCAGTACTTC. Its translation: CASSQVQREETQYF.

The V and J genes are TRBV11-1 and TRBJ1-4; TRBD1 might be the D (5 bases). This CDR3 region has 16 residues. Trimming pared 4 bases from V and 2 bases from J, leaving 14 bases between. CDR1 and CDR2 from the germline V gene are SGHAT and FQDESV (reference sequence). The CDR3 loop is CASSSVQGRTNEKLFF. The CDR3 DNA follows: TGTGCCAGCAGCTCGGTCCAGGGAAGGACTAATGAAAAACTGTTTTTT.

This rearrangement joins TRBV24-1 to TRBJ2-1; 9 bases match TRBD2. Germline CDR1 KGHDR, CDR2 SFDVKD. CDR3 length equals 15 residues. V lost 0 bases to trimming and J lost 8 bases; unmatched junction nucleotides: 4. In DNA, the CDR3 is TGTGCCACCAGTGATTTGGTAGCGGGAGAACATGAGCAGTTCTTC. It specifies CATSDLVAGEHEQFF.

V usage is TRBV5-1 and J usage is TRBJ2-2, with 10 bases matching TRBD1. J lost 5 bases, V lost 5 bases, and 9 bases had no gene match. The CDR3 spans 16 residues. Germline CDR1 and CDR2: SGHRS and YFSETQ. The CDR3 reads CASSPTGTGATGELFF. The CDR3 bases are TGCGCCAGCAGTCCGACCGGGACAGGGGCGACCGGGGAGCTGTTTTTT.

The rearrangement links TRBV11-2 to TRBJ2-7, with TRBD1 identical over 12 bases. CDR1 SGHAT and CDR2 FQNNGV come from the germline V gene. Unmatched junction bases numbered 9, after V lost 0 bases and J lost 6 bases. This CDR3 spans 17 amino acids. The CDR3 protein is CASSLDWRDRGHGEQYF. DNA for the CDR3: TGTGCCAGCAGCTTAGATTGGAGGGACAGGGGGCATGGCGAGCAGTACTTC.

V gene TRBV2 combines with J gene TRBJ1-2, with no clear D. The CDR3 is made up of 13 amino acids. Germline V gene lookup returns CDR1 SNHLY and CDR2 FYNNEI. Trimming took off 7 bases at V and 0 bases at J, with 9 bases between the two ends. The CDR3 protein is CASISGTNYGYTF. The CDR3, as DNA: TGTGCCAGCATCTCCGGGACTAACTATGGCTACACCTTC.

J is TRBJ2-3 and V is TRBV19; a weak D match, TRBD2 (6 bases). This CDR3 has 13 residues. Germline V lookup: CDR1 LNHDA, CDR2 SQIVND (reference sequence). V gave up 4 bases and J gave up 6 bases, with 11 bases separating them. The CDR3 protein is CASSTGLGDTQYF. CDR3 coding DNA: TGTGCCAGTAGTACGGGACTTGGGGATACGCAGTATTTT.

This sequence joins TRBV9 and TRBJ2-7; 7 positions match TRBD1. CDR1 SGDLS and CDR2 YYNGEE come from the germline V gene. Losses at the gene ends were 1 base for V and 5 bases for J; bases not matched to a gene: 9. This CDR3 is built from 15 residues. As DNA, the CDR3 is TGTGCCAGCAGCGTACTTGGGGACAGAAAAAACGAGCAGTACTTC. Translating gives CASSVLGDRKNEQYF.

The chain is built from TRBV7-2 and TRBJ1-5; 7 positions agree with TRBD1. V was clipped by 1 base and J by 3 bases; unmatched bases: 3. The CDR3 contains 15 residues. The germline V gene has CDR1 SGHTA and CDR2 FQGNSA. CDR3 DNA sequence: TGTGCCAGCAGCTTAGAGGGACAGTCCAATCAGCCCCAGCATTTT. Its translation: CASSLEGQSNQPQHF.